The source of this T cell receptor (beta chain) is a study of cytomegalovirus exposure and HLA in healthy donors. On the study more broadly: Within the Caucasian-associated ancestry cluster were 81% of the roughly 400 genotyped donors.

A word on this clone: The junction departs from germline at one end; a sequencing error may be responsible.

The PCR employed 60 Vbeta primers together with 13 Jbeta primers. Repertoires were generated with immunoSEQ multiplex PCR, while TCRdb's copy carries only in-frame clones and drops some. In the table there are approximately 110,000 clones, 65% to 80% of which are singletons. This clonotype originated in a male donor in good health and CMV-seronegative. The specimen sequenced was PBMCs.

The CDR3 loop reads CSSSLRDSDGYTF. As DNA, the CDR3 is TGTTCCAGCAGCTTAAGGGACAGTGATGGCTACACCTTC. The chain employs TRBV7-9 and TRBJ1-2; 7 nucleotides match TRBD1. Germline V gene sequence: CDR1 SEHNR, CDR2 FQNEAQ (reference sequence). The CDR3 totals 13 residues.